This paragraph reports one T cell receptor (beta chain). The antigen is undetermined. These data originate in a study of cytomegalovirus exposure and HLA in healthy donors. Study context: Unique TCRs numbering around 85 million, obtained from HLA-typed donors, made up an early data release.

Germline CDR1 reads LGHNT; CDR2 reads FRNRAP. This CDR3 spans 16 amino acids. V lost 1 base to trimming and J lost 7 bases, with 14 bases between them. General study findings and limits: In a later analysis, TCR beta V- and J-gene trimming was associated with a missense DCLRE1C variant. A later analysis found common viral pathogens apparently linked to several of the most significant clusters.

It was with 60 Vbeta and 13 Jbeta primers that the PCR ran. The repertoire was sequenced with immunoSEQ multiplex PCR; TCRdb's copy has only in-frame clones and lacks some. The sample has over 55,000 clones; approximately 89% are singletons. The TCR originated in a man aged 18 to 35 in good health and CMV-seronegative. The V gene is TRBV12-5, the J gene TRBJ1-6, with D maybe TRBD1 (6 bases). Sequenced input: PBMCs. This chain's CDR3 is CASGLAAGTRNSPLHF. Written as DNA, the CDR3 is TGTGCTAGTGGTTTGGCCGCCGGGACAAGGAATTCACCCCTCCACTTT.